A selection of T cell receptor beta chains follows, all from one sample in a study of shared clonotypes between healthy human individuals. Sequenced by immunoSEQ multiplex PCR; TCRdb stores in-frame clones only, minus some. The table records a few million clones, just under 95% of them present only once. Specimen: naive CD4+ T cells from PBMCs. The source of these receptors is a man aged 18-30 years in good health. Some clones in this sample may be carry-over from other donors' samples. The CDR3 runs from the conserved cysteine through the conserved F or W. The D gene is left open where the match is weak. Some rows mark clone size as missing; the rest say once, few, many or name a class of expanded clone.

D	V	size	J	CDR3	DNA
-	TRBV23-1	-	TRBJ2-7	CASSLPGVKPHPAFYEQYF	TGCGCCAGCAGTCTACCGGGAGTAAAACCCCACCCAGCTTTCTACGAGCAGTACTTC
-	TRBV29-1	-	TRBJ2-1	CSVKGFDEQFF	TGCAGCGTTAAGGGTTTCGATGAGCAGTTCTTC
TRBD1	TRBV7-8	-	TRBJ2-7	CASTHLLTGGYEQYF	TGTGCCAGCACCCACCTATTAACAGGGGGCTACGAGCAGTACTTC
-	TRBV28	few	TRBJ1-1	CASSPVSRTGAFF	TGTGCCAGCAGTCCCGTGTCGAGGACGGGAGCTTTCTTT
-	TRBV18	-	TRBJ1-1	CASSPGSNTEAFF	TGTGCCAGCTCACCCGGATCGAACACTGAAGCTTTCTTT
TRBD2	TRBV28	-	TRBJ2-5	CASSSWTISGETQYF	TGTGCCAGCAGTTCCTGGACTATTAGCGGGGAGACCCAGTACTTC
TRBD1	TRBV19	-	TRBJ2-7	CASSLGRPGTAPYEQYF	TGTGCCAGTAGTTTAGGCCGACCCGGGACAGCACCCTACGAGCAGTACTTC
-	TRBV5-1	-	TRBJ2-7	CASSLVDEQYF	TGCGCCAGCAGCTTGGTCGACGAGCAGTACTTC
-	TRBV4-1	-	TRBJ1-5	CASSRMGRGESNQPQHF	TGCGCCAGCAGCCGGATGGGGAGGGGCGAGAGCAATCAGCCCCAGCATTTT
TRBD2	TRBV29-1	-	TRBJ2-7	CSVVVGGLSYEQYF	TGCAGCGTTGTGGTGGGAGGGCTGTCCTACGAGCAGTACTTC
-	TRBV10-3	-	TRBJ2-7	CAISPRLGTTAYEQYF	TGTGCCATCAGCCCCCGGTTAGGGACAACAGCCTACGAGCAGTACTTC
TRBD1	TRBV2	-	TRBJ2-2	CASNPGTGGTGELFF	TGTGCCAGCAATCCCGGGACAGGGGGCACCGGGGAGCTGTTTTTT
-	TRBV7-2	-	TRBJ1-2	CASSPDYGYTF	TGTGCCAGCAGCCCGGACTATGGCTACACCTTC
-	TRBV6-5	-	TRBJ2-6	CASSRIYSGANVLTF	TGTGCCAGCAGCCGAATCTATTCTGGGGCCAACGTCCTGACTTTC
TRBD1	TRBV4-1	-	TRBJ1-2	CASSPGTGANYGYTF	TGCGCCAGCAGCCCGGGGACAGGGGCTAACTATGGCTACACCTTC